This T cell receptor (beta chain) was obtained from a study of neurological immune-mediated disorders. Across the study: Multiple sclerosis patients numbered roughly 35, of whom about 30 were relapsing-remitting and 3 secondary progressive. Study-wide points: Across subjects, expanded clones had no CDR3 amino acid sequences in common, pointing to private repertoires in all groups.

This clonotype was counted between two and nine times. What it recognizes is unknown. MiXCR was run by TCRdb on the 5' RACE reads, yielding one entry per CDR3 protein. The sample has about 120,000 distinct CDR3 sequences, roughly 3.2% seen once. The CDR3 sequence is 13 residues long. Trimming took 7 bases from V and 6 from J; bases not matched to a gene: 5. CDR1 is MNHEY and CDR2 is SVGEGT in the germline V gene. The receptor was derived from a woman between 25 and 40 years old with multiple sclerosis. Sequences were obtained from PBMCs. The V gene is TRBV6-2 or TRBV6-3, the J gene TRBJ2-3; TRBD1 matches 9 bases. CDR3 coding DNA: TGTGCCAGCACAGGACAGGGGAAGGATACGCAGTATTTT. This gives the protein CASTGQGKDTQYF.